Below, 22 T cell receptor beta chains from the same sample are listed, as sequenced in a study of memory CD4+ T cells and cytomegalovirus serostatus. The repertoire was sequenced with immunoSEQ multiplex PCR; TCRdb's copy has only in-frame clones and lacks some. The table lists just over 25,000 clones, around three quarters of them singletons. Single viable CD3+CD4+CD8-CD45RO+ cells were sorted as the memory CD4+ T cells. What was sequenced was memory CD4+ T cells from blood. The source is an adult in good health and CMV-seronegative.

The rearrangement links TRBV7-2 to TRBJ2-3, with 12 bases identical to TRBD2. Germline loops: CDR1 SGHTA, CDR2 FQGNSA. The CDR3 is 16 residues long. With V trimmed by 1 base and J by 6 bases, 5 bases remained unmatched. CDR3 protein: CASSLGLAGESDTQYF. The CDR3 DNA is TGTGCCAGCAGCTTAGGACTAGCGGGAGAGAGTGATACGCAGTATTTT.

This chain links TRBV20-1 with TRBJ2-7, with 8 bases matching TRBD1. Germline CDR1 and CDR2: DFQATT and SNEGSKA (reference sequence). This CDR3 comprises 11 residues. With 8 bases clipped from V and 4 bases from J, the junction kept 4 bases outside the gene matches. The chain's CDR3 is CSKRTGYEQYF. CDR3 sequence (DNA): TGCAGTAAAAGGACAGGGTACGAGCAGTACTTC.

The gene calls are TRBV11-2 and TRBJ1-2; 9 bases line up with TRBD1. Germline CDR1 SGHAT, CDR2 FQNNGV. Losses at the gene ends were 4 bases for V and 3 bases for J; bases not matched to a gene: 3. There are 14 residues in the CDR3. The CDR3 here is CASSSDRGDYGYTF. The DNA for the CDR3 is TGTGCCAGCAGCTCGGACAGGGGAGACTATGGCTACACCTTC.

The rearrangement links TRBV11-3 to TRBJ2-2, with 7 nucleotides matching TRBD2. Germline CDR1 is SGHNT and CDR2 is YENEEA. The CDR3 has 15 amino acids. The V segment lost 4 bases and the J segment 0 bases; nucleotides outside the gene matches: 2. The CDR3 spells CASSSGLANTGELFF. The DNA for the CDR3 is TGTGCCAGCAGCTCTGGACTAGCGAACACCGGGGAGCTGTTTTTT.

This clone appeared a few times. The chain is built from TRBV18 and TRBJ1-2, with TRBD1 matching 9 bases. The J segment lost 4 bases and the V segment lost 6 bases, leaving 3 bases of the junction unmatched. This CDR3 comprises 13 residues. The V gene's germline CDR1 is KGHSH and CDR2 LQKENI. The CDR3 nucleotides are TGTGCCAGCTCGGAGGGACAGGGCTATGGCTACACCTTC. Translated: CASSEGQGYGYTF.

J is TRBJ1-4 and V is TRBV30, with D unresolved. This CDR3 is built from 15 residues. Germline V lookup: CDR1 GTSNPN, CDR2 SVGIG (reference sequence). Trimming removed 2 bases from V and 4 bases from J, with 14 bases in between. CDR3 in amino acids: CAWSWEGYYNEKLFF. The CDR3 nucleotides read TGTGCCTGGAGTTGGGAGGGTTACTATAATGAAAAACTGTTTTTT.

The V call is TRBV6-5, the J call TRBJ1-2; a weak D match, TRBD1 (5 bases). V was cut by 5 bases and J by 0 bases, with 7 bases left in between. Germline V gene sequence: CDR1 MNHEY, CDR2 SVGAGI. This CDR3 has 13 amino acids. DNA for the CDR3: TGTGCCAGCAGTCAGACAGCTAACTATGGCTACACCTTC. Amino acids: CASSQTANYGYTF.

This clone was observed once. The chain combines TRBV5-1 with TRBJ2-3, with D possibly TRBD2 on 5 matching bases. Germline V CDR1 and CDR2: SGHRS, YFSETQ. The CDR3 is made up of 14 amino acids. V was cut by 0 bases and J by 2 bases, with 7 bases left in between. The CDR3 reads CASSLETTTDTQYF. CDR3 nucleotide sequence: TGCGCCAGCAGCTTGGAGACTACCACAGATACGCAGTATTTT.

The V gene is TRBV28, the J gene TRBJ1-1; maybe TRBD1 (5 bases). The V gene lost 5 bases and the J gene lost 0 bases, with 13 bases spanning the gap. Germline loops: CDR1 MDHEN, CDR2 SYDVKM. CDR3 length: 15 residues. The DNA of the CDR3 is TGTGCCAGCAGTCTTCCCGGGGCGTTGAACACTGAAGCTTTCTTT. Encoded protein: CASSLPGALNTEAFF.

J is TRBJ2-1 and V is TRBV25-1, with D perhaps TRBD2 (5 bases). V was pared by 7 bases and J by 7 bases, with 17 bases between. Germline values: CDR1 MGHDK, CDR2 SYGVNS. The CDR3 runs 14 residues. The CDR3 DNA reads TGTGCCAGCACCCCGAGAGGGAGTGGGAATGAGCAGTTCTTC. Amino acid sequence: CASTPRGSGNEQFF.

This chain uses TRBV12-5 with TRBJ1-5, with 7 bases aligning to TRBD1. J lost 9 bases, V lost 5 bases, and 4 bases had no gene match. The V gene's germline CDR1 is LGHNT and CDR2 FRNRAP. This CDR3 contains 12 residues. CDR3 coding DNA: TGTGCTAGTGGTCAGCAGGGGGGGCCCCAGCATTTT. It translates to CASGQQGGPQHF.

The CDR3: CASSTPGGLSYEQYF. In DNA form, the CDR3 reads TGTGCCAGCAGCACCCCTGGCGGGCTGTCCTACGAGCAGTACTTC. The V gene is TRBV5-5, the J gene TRBJ2-7; D possibly corresponds to TRBD2 (5 bases). V was cut by 4 bases and J by 1 base, with 15 bases left in between. This CDR3 has 15 amino acids. Germline assignment: CDR1 SGHKS and CDR2 YYEKEE (reference sequence).

This clone has just one count. This chain links TRBV15 with TRBJ2-1; D unresolved. V was trimmed by 2 bases and J by 5 bases, leaving 10 bases between them. Germline V CDR1 and CDR2: LNHNV, YYDKDF (reference sequence). The CDR3 is 14 amino acids. CDR3 region: CATSRPEKDNEQFF. The CDR3 nucleotides read TGTGCCACCAGCAGACCCGAGAAGGACAATGAGCAGTTCTTC. Full variable domain (missing parts from reference TRBV15 and TRBJ2-1): DAMVIQNPRYQVTQFGKPVTLSCSQTLNHNVMYWYQQKSSQAPKLLFHYYDKDFNNEADTPDNFQSRRPNTSFCFLDIRSPGLGDTAMYLCATSRPEKDNEQFFGPGTRLTVL.

The chain links TRBV29-1 to TRBJ2-3; TRBD2 might be the D (6 bases). Deletions cut 4 bases from V and 2 bases from J, with 10 bases between. This CDR3 is built from 13 residues. Germline V gene lookup returns CDR1 SQVTM and CDR2 ANQGSEA. CDR3 coding DNA: TGCAGCGTTGTGGGAGGACTCACAGATACGCAGTATTTT. This translates into CSVVGGLTDTQYF.

This chain connects TRBV7-9 to TRBJ2-3; D is unresolved. Per the germline V gene, CDR1 is SEHNR and CDR2 is FQNEAQ (reference sequence). V lost 7 bases and J lost 0, with 11 bases in between. The CDR3 contains 14 residues. The CDR3 loop reads CASTPITSTDTQYF. DNA for the CDR3: TGTGCCAGCACTCCAATTACTAGCACAGATACGCAGTATTTT. Based on the CDR3 plus reference TRBV7-9 and TRBJ2-3, the full variable domain is DTGVSQNPRHKITKRGQNVTFRCDPISEHNRLYWYRQTLGQGPEFLTYFQNEAQLEKSRLLSDRFSAERPKGSFSTLEIQRTEQGDSAMYLCASTPITSTDTQYFGPGTRLTVL.

V gene TRBV6-5 combines with J gene TRBJ2-2, with no clear D. Trimming stripped 2 bases from V and 6 bases from J, with 1 base between. Germline CDR1 MNHEY, CDR2 SVGAGI. The CDR3 loop spans 11 amino acids. The CDR3 here is CASSYAGELFF. The DNA for the CDR3 is TGTGCCAGCAGTTACGCCGGGGAGCTGTTTTTT.

CDR3 in amino acids: CASSPSHPYEQYF. The CDR3 nucleotides read TGTGCCAGCAGCCCTAGCCATCCCTACGAGCAGTACTTC. The chain carries TRBV7-9 and TRBJ2-7; weak D call: TRBD2 (5 bases). Germline V lookup: CDR1 SEHNR, CDR2 FQNEAQ (reference sequence). This CDR3 is 13 amino acids long. V lost 5 bases and J 2 bases, leaving 10 bases between the germline ends. The entire variable domain, with the rest obtained from reference TRBV7-9 and TRBJ2-7, is as follows: DTGVSQNPRHKITKRGQNVTFRCDPISEHNRLYWYRQTLGQGPEFLTYFQNEAQLEKSRLLSDRFSAERPKGSFSTLEIQRTEQGDSAMYLCASSPSHPYEQYFGPGTRLTVT.

The chain carries TRBV29-1 and TRBJ2-3; 10 bases match TRBD1. J lost 4 bases, V lost 6 bases, and 10 bases had no gene match. This CDR3 has 15 residues. Germline V lookup: CDR1 SQVTM, CDR2 ANQGSEA. The CDR3 here is CSVSPGTGESDTQYF. DNA of the CDR3: TGCAGCGTCTCACCCGGGACAGGGGAATCAGATACGCAGTATTTT.

The chain recombines TRBV20-1 with TRBJ1-1, with a tentative D call TRBD1 (5 bases). The V gene's germline CDR1 is DFQATT and CDR2 SNEGSKA (reference sequence). The CDR3 totals 11 residues. V lost 3 bases, J lost 10 bases, and 12 bases lay in between. The CDR3 loop is CSASPGGGAFF. The CDR3 bases are TGCAGTGCTAGCCCCGGGGGGGGAGCTTTCTTT.

The chain carries TRBV6-5 and TRBJ2-2; D is undetermined. V lost 10 bases and J 6 bases, leaving 12 bases between the germline ends. The CDR3 has 12 residues. The V gene's germline CDR1 is MNHEY and CDR2 SVGAGI. CDR3 protein: CATQSPPGELFF. In DNA form, the CDR3 reads TGTGCCACCCAGTCTCCGCCCGGGGAGCTGTTTTTT.

This clone was picked up one time. The V gene is TRBV27, the J gene TRBJ1-5; D gene unclear. The germline V and J ends were trimmed by 0 bases and 6 bases, with 15 bases remaining between them. Germline loops: CDR1 MNHEY, CDR2 SMNVEV (reference sequence). This CDR3 is 16 amino acids long. This chain's CDR3 is CASSLSAQTRGQPQHF. The CDR3 DNA sequence: TGTGCCAGCAGTTTATCCGCCCAGACGAGAGGTCAGCCCCAGCATTTT.

A single count supports this clone. This chain connects TRBV7-8 to TRBJ2-2; a possible D gene is TRBD1 (5 bases). The CDR3 covers 14 residues. In germline, CDR1 is SGHVS, CDR2 FQNEAQ. Trimming removed 6 bases at V and 1 base at J, with 9 bases between. The CDR3 is CASRETVNTGELFF. CDR3 coding DNA: TGTGCCAGCAGGGAGACAGTGAACACCGGGGAGCTGTTTTTT.